The sequence of this T cell receptor beta chain was determined in a study of PD-1 blockade in mismatch repair-deficient tumors. The ends lost 5 bases at V and 6 bases at J; junction bases unmatched: 9. CDR1 MNHNY and CDR2 SVGAGI come from the germline V gene (reference sequence). There are 16 residues in the CDR3. Some clones are missing from TCRdb's copy, which holds only in-frame ones; the method was immunoSEQ multiplex PCR. Among 120,000 or so clones listed, almost 90% were seen once. The input for sequencing was peripheral blood, taken just over 70 weeks after starting pembrolizumab. The rearrangement uses TRBV6-6 and TRBJ2-3; the match to TRBD2 covers 12 bases. The source of this sequence is an adult with mismatch repair-deficient cancer. Here the CDR3 reads CASSRTSGAESDTQYF. In DNA form, the CDR3 reads TGTGCCAGCAGTCGGACTAGCGGGGCGGAATCGGATACGCAGTATTTT.